This TCR beta chain stems from a study of CD8+ T cells in alopecia areata. Study-wide findings and caveats: Patients shared TCRs less clearly than mice did, possibly for HLA-related reasons.

As the sequencing template, cDNA was produced by extracting RNA and reverse transcribing it. The repertoire was sequenced with immunoSEQ multiplex PCR; TCRdb's copy has only in-frame clones and lacks some. The table records some 160,000 clones, roughly two thirds of them present only once. Described treatment: oral pan-JAK inhibitor, 5-10 mg twice daily. CDR1 and CDR2 (germline): SQVTM, ANQGSEA. Trimming cost V 3 bases and J 3 bases, with 7 bases left between them. This CDR3 contains 12 residues. Remarks on this clone: Its specificity is unknown. This CDR3 is also generated by other DNA sequences in the sample.

Sample: CD4+ T cells sorted from blood, taken at week 4, from a patient treated with tofacitinib. The chain uses TRBV29-1 and TRBJ2-3; TRBD2 might be the D (5 bases). This sequence was found in a human donor with alopecia areata. The CDR3 spells CSVDTGTDTQYF. CDR3 coding DNA: TGCAGCGTTGATACGGGGACAGATACGCAGTATTTT.